This T cell receptor (beta chain) was found in a study of blood T cell repertoires in COVID-19. Participant ages covered roughly 18 to 89 years across around 25 US areas. Resolution of symptoms, clearance, or two negative PCRs was present in recovered Cohort 3 donors. CDR3 length: 15 residues. Germline V CDR1 and CDR2: SGHRS, YFSETQ. The J segment lost 8 bases and the V segment lost 0 bases, leaving 5 bases of the junction unmatched. Profiled with immunoSEQ multiplex PCR; TCRdb holds only in-frame clones, not every one. The sample holds roughly 250,000 clones, about nine tenths seen once. The receptor's source is a woman aged 18 to 35 who had recovered from COVID-19. Material for sequencing was PBMCs or T cells enriched from blood (not recorded which). The chain employs TRBV5-1 and TRBJ1-6, with 7 bases identical to TRBD1. The CDR3 loop reads CASSLGGGADSPLHF. The DNA for the CDR3 is TGCGCCAGCAGCTTGGGAGGGGGCGCGGATTCACCCCTCCACTTT.